This T cell receptor beta chain derives from a study of technical replicates of blood from several donors. Sequencing was performed with immunoSEQ multiplex PCR; in TCRdb, only in-frame clones are kept and a portion is missing. The sample holds under 90,000 clones, almost 98% seen once. The clonotype comes from a human donor in good health. Material: T cells isolated from PBMCs.

The CDR3 nucleotides are TGCGCCAGCAGCCCCCCGGCGGTTCCTCGGGAGCAGTACTTC. Its translation: CASSPPAVPREQYF. The chain is built from TRBV5-1 and TRBJ2-7, with D hard to call. The germline gives CDR1 SGHRS, CDR2 YFSETQ. CDR3 length: 14 amino acids. Trimming removed 4 bases from V and 7 bases from J, with 18 bases in between. The full variable domain, in which reference TRBV5-1 and TRBJ2-7 provide the parts outside the CDR3, is KAGVTQTPRYLIKTRGQQVTLSCSPISGHRSVSWYQQTPGQGLQFLFEYFSETQRNKGNFPGRFSGRQFSNSRSEMNVSTLELGDSALYLCASSPPAVPREQYFGPGTRLTVT.